This paragraph reports one T cell receptor beta chain. This specimen comes from a study of blood T cell repertoires in COVID-19. CDR3 length equals 16 residues. Trimming cost V 4 bases and J 3 bases; bases outside gene matches: 8. CDR1 and CDR2 from the germline V gene are SGHRS and YFSETQ. Generated by immunoSEQ multiplex PCR, the TCRdb table keeps only in-frame clones and is missing some. This repertoire shows 150,000 to 200,000 clones, roughly 94% found once; its top ten account for 0.6% to 0.8%. Input material: peripheral blood. The chain employs TRBV5-1 and TRBJ1-1; TRBD1 agrees at 11 bases. This receptor was taken from a man under 40 with COVID-19, enrolled during active disease. CDR3 coding DNA: TGCGCCAGCAGCATCAAACCGGGACAGGGGGACACTGAAGCTTTCTTT. Its translation: CASSIKPGQGDTEAFF.